Described below is a single T cell receptor beta chain sequence and its context. What it recognizes is unknown. This sample stems from a study of beta chain features in type 1 diabetes. Study in general: Patient and healthy donor groups were alike in age, gender and cell yields.

Study-level results: Across all four CD4+ subsets, people with type 1 diabetes showed modestly shorter TCRB CDR3s. A cDNA-based sequencing approach could over-represent cells with high TCR expression. At VDJ recombination sites, type 1 diabetes patients had fewer insertions and more deleted nucleotides. The study notes PCR might favor shorter templates equally in patients and controls.

The entirety of the isolated RNA underwent reverse transcription, so expressed TCRB transcripts were sequenced. TCRdb's copy holds only in-frame clones and misses some; the assay was immunoSEQ multiplex PCR. This table holds approximately 240,000 clones, roughly 17% found once. The CDR3 has 18 residues. V shed 0 bases, J shed 1 base, and the junction held 9 bases outside the gene matches. Germline-derived CDR1 and CDR2 are MGHDK and SYGVNS. The source is a man aged 25 to 40 with type 1 diabetes. Sample: naive CD4+ T cells from blood. The genes are TRBV25-1 and TRBJ2-1, with TRBD2 identical over 7 bases. The CDR3 DNA follows: TGTGCCAGCAGTGAATATGGTGGCGGGAGAAGGTCCTACAATGAGCAGTTCTTC. Its translation: CASSEYGGGRRSYNEQFF.